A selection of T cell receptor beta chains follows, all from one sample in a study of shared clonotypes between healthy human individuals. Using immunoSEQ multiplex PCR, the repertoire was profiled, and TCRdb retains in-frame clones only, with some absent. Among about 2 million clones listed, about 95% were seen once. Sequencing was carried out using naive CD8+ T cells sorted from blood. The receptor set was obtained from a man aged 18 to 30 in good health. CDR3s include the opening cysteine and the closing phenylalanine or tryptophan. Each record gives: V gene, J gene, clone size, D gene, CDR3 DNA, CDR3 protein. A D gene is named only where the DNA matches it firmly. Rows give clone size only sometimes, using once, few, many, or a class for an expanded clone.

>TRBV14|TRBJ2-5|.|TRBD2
TGTGCCAGCAGCCAAGGGGAGACTAGCGGCGAGACCCAGTACTTC
CASSQGETSGETQYF
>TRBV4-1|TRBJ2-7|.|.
TGCGCCAGCAGCCAAAGAGTATCACTTAGGGGGGTCGGCTCCTACGAGCAGTACTTC
CASSQRVSLRGVGSYEQYF
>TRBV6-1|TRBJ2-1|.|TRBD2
TGTGCCAGCAGTGATCTCGCGGGAGGTCAGGATGAGCAGTTCTTC
CASSDLAGGQDEQFF
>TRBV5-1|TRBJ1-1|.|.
TGCGCCAGCAGCTTGGGACGACAGATGAACACTGAAGCTTTCTTT
CASSLGRQMNTEAFF
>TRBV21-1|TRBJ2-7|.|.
TGTGCCAGCAGCAAAGAGGGACTCAGCTCCTACGAGCAGTACTTC
CASSKEGLSSYEQYF
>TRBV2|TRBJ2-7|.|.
TGTGCCAGCAGTTTGGGCGGTAGCTCCTACGAGCAGTACTTC
CASSLGGSSYEQYF
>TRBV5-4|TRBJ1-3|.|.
TGTGCCAGCAGCTCAACAGGGCCTGGAAACACCATATATTTT
CASSSTGPGNTIYF
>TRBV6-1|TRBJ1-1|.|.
TGTGCCAGCAGTGAAGGGTCGTTGAGAGTTACTGAAGCTTTCTTT
CASSEGSLRVTEAFF
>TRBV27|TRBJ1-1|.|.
TGTGCCAGCAGAGGAGGGGGACCTCTGGGGACTGAAGCTTTCTTT
CASRGGGPLGTEAFF
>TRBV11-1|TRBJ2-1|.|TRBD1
TGTGCCAGCAGCTCTCGACAGGGGGTGTACAATGAGCAGTTCTTC
CASSSRQGVYNEQFF
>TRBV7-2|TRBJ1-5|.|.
TGTGCCAGCAGCTTAGGGGGGCAGGGCAATCAGCCCCAGCATTTT
CASSLGGQGNQPQHF
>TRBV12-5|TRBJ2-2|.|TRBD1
TGTGCTAGTGCCTTACAGGGGCCGGACGGGGAGCTGTTTTTT
CASALQGPDGELFF
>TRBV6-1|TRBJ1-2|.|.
TGTGCCAGCAGTTCCCTCCCCTCGGGCTACACCTTC
CASSSLPSGYTF
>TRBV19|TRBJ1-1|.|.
TGTGCCAGTACCGCCAGCTGGGGGGAAGAGGCTTTCTTT
CASTASWGEEAFF
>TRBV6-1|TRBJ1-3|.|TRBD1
TGTGCCAGCAGTGAAGGGACACAGGGGTACTCTGGAAACACCATATATTTT
CASSEGTQGYSGNTIYF
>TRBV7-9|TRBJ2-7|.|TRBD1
TGTGCCAGCAGCTCCGTGGACAGGAGGTACGAGCAGTACTTC
CASSSVDRRYEQYF
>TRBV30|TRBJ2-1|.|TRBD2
TGTGCCTGGAGACCCGGACTAGCGGTCTTCGGGCACAATGAGCAGTTCTTC
CAWRPGLAVFGHNEQFF
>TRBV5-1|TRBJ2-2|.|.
TGCGCCAGCCGATTTGACGACATCGGGGAGCTGTTTTTT
CASRFDDIGELFF
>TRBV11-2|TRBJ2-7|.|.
TGTGCCAGCAGCTTAGACGCAAGCTCCTACGAGCAGTACTTC
CASSLDASSYEQYF
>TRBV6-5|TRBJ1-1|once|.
TGTGCCAGCAGTTACTCGACCGGCACTGAAGCTTTCTTT
CASSYSTGTEAFF
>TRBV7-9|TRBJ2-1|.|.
TGTGCCAGCAGCTTAGGAGGGTGGGAGGATATCGATGAGCAGTTCTTC
CASSLGGWEDIDEQFF
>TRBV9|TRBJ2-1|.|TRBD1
TGTGCCAGCAGCTCACCCACGGGGACAGGGAACAATGAGCAGTTCTTC
CASSSPTGTGNNEQFF
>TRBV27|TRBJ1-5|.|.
TGTGCCAGCAGTTGGGGGATTCTTCAGCCCCAGCATTTT
CASSWGILQPQHF
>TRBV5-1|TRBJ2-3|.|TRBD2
TGCGCCAGCAGCTTGGTCTTACGGCGGGAGGGGAACACAGATACGCAGTATTTT
CASSLVLRREGNTDTQYF
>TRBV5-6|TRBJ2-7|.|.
TGTGCCAGCAGCTACGGGTCGGACTACGAGCAGTACTTC
CASSYGSDYEQYF
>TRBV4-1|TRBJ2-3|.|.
TGCGCCAGCAGCCACTGGACCACAGATACGCAGTATTTT
CASSHWTTDTQYF
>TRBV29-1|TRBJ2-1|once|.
TGCAGCGTTGAAGTACTAGTAGGTGAGCAGTTCTTC
CSVEVLVGEQFF
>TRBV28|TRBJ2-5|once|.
TGTGCCAGCTCCAAGTACAGGGCGCTCCGAGAGACCCAGTACTTC
CASSKYRALRETQYF
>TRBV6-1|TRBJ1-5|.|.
TGTGCCAGCAGTGAATATGGAGGCAATCAGCCCCAGCATTTT
CASSEYGGNQPQHF
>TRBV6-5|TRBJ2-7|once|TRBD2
TGTGCCAGCAGTTACGGGACTAGCGGTTCCTCCTACGAGCAGTACTTC
CASSYGTSGSSYEQYF
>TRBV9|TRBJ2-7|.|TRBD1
TGTGCCAGCAGCGTGGGCCCAGAGACAGGGGCCGAGCAGTACTTC
CASSVGPETGAEQYF
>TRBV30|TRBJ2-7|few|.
TGTGCCTGGAGTGTTTTTTCTAAGCAGTACTTC
CAWSVFSKQYF
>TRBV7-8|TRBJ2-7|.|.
TGTGCCAGCAACGAGGGGGGGAGCTCCTACGAGCAGTACTTC
CASNEGGSSYEQYF
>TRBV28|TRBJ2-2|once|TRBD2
TGTGCCAGCAGTTGGAGCGGGGGAGCCGGGGAGCTGTTTTTT
CASSWSGGAGELFF
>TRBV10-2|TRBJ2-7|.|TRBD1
TGCGCCAGCAAGCCGGTAGATTGGACAGGGTTCTACGAGCAGTACTTC
CASKPVDWTGFYEQYF
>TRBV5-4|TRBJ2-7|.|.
TGTGCCAGCAGCTTGGACCGTGAGGGCAACGAGCAGTACTTC
CASSLDREGNEQYF
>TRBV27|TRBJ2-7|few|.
TGTGCCAGCAGTTTATCGATGGAACACTACGAGCAGTACTTC
CASSLSMEHYEQYF
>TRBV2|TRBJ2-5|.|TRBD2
TGTGCCAGCAGTGGAATAGCGGGAGAGCAAGAGACCCAGTACTTC
CASSGIAGEQETQYF
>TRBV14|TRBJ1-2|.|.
TGTGCCAGCAGCCCCGTAAGCGAGTCCAGGGCTTATGGCTACACCTTC
CASSPVSESRAYGYTF
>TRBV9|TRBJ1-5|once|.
TGTGCCAGCAGCGTAGACCCCATTGGGCCCCAGCATTTT
CASSVDPIGPQHF
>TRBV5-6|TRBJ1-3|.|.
TGTGCCAGCAGCTTATGGACAGAATTTTTTGGAAACACCATATATTTT
CASSLWTEFFGNTIYF
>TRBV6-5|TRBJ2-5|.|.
TGTGCCAGCAGTTATCTAGTACAAGAGACCCAGTACTTC
CASSYLVQETQYF
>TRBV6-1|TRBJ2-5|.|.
TGTGCCAGCAGTGATTGGGGGGCCGGGGAGACCCAGTACTTC
CASSDWGAGETQYF
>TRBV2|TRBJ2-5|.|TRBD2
TGTGCCAGCAGTGTCCCAGCGGGAACCCCAGAGGGGAGGGGCCGTATCTCCCAGCAAGAGACCCAGTACTTC
CASSVPAGTPEGRGRISQQETQYF
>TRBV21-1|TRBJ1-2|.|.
TGTGCCAGCAGCCGCCAGGAGGGGTATGGCTACACCTTC
CASSRQEGYGYTF
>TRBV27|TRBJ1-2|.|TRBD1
TGTGCCAGCAGTCCGGGGACAGGGCTCTATGGCTACACCTTC
CASSPGTGLYGYTF
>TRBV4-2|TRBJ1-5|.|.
TGTGCCAGCAGCCAAGGAAATCAGCCCCAGCATTTT
CASSQGNQPQHF
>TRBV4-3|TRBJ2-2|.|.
TGCGCCAGCAGCCAAGATAGGTGGGACACCGGGGAGCTGTTTTTT
CASSQDRWDTGELFF